The 5 T cell receptor beta chains below come from one sample, sequenced in a study of OX40 agonist ivuxolimab in advanced cancers. Libraries were prepared by immunoSEQ multiplex PCR; TCRdb keeps only in-frame clonotypes and omits some of them. Among tens of thousands of clones listed, around four fifths were seen once. The sequences come from CD4+ or CD8+ T cells sorted from blood, collected in a trial of the OX40 agonist ivuxolimab. These TCRs come from an adult with an advanced solid tumor such as melanoma, head and neck, liver or kidney cancer.

The rearrangement links TRBV5-1 to TRBJ1-1, with D possibly being TRBD1 (5 bases). V lost 0 bases, J lost 4 bases, and 13 bases lay in between. The CDR3 has 15 residues. Per germline, CDR1 SGHRS and CDR2 YFSETQ. The CDR3 bases are TGCGCCAGCAGCTTGGAGCCAGGGATCGTCACTGAAGCTTTCTTT. Protein sequence: CASSLEPGIVTEAFF.

The J gene is TRBJ2-1, the V gene TRBV27, with 9 bases identical to TRBD2. V shed 5 bases, J shed 7 bases, and the junction held 9 bases outside the gene matches. This CDR3 has 15 amino acids. In germline, CDR1 is MNHEY, CDR2 SMNVEV (reference sequence). The CDR3 region is CASSPISGGVNEQFF. CDR3 nucleotide sequence: TGTGCCAGCAGTCCGATTAGCGGGGGAGTGAATGAGCAGTTCTTC.

This chain links TRBV28 with TRBJ2-1; possible D gene TRBD2, 6 bases. The CDR3 loop spans 16 amino acids. Deletions cut 3 bases from V and 8 bases from J, with 20 bases between. CDR1 is MDHEN, CDR2 SYDVKM, per germline. The CDR3 spells CASSLGLRELSDEQFF. The CDR3 nucleotides are TGTGCCAGCAGTTTGGGGTTGCGGGAATTAAGCGATGAGCAGTTCTTC.

The chain couples TRBV7-8 to TRBJ1-5, with TRBD1 identical over 7 bases. The CDR3 loop spans 15 amino acids. The V segment lost 5 bases and the J segment 5 bases; nucleotides outside the gene matches: 9. Germline CDR1 and CDR2: SGHVS and FQNEAQ. CDR3 amino acids: CASSPPRDSHQPQHF. CDR3 nucleotide sequence: TGTGCCAGCAGCCCTCCCCGGGACAGTCATCAGCCCCAGCATTTT. The full variable domain, in which reference TRBV7-8 and TRBJ1-5 provide the parts outside the CDR3, is GAGVSQSPRYKVAKRGQDVALRCDPISGHVSLFWYQQALGQGPEFLTYFQNEAQLDKSGLPSDRFFAERPEGSVSTLKIQRTQQEDSAVYLCASSPPRDSHQPQHFGDGTRLSIL.

This clone appeared a single time. The chain is built from TRBV11-2 and TRBJ2-1; D is unclear. CDR1 is SGHAT and CDR2 is FQNNGV in the germline V gene. The CDR3 has 13 residues. Trimming pared 4 bases from V and 2 bases from J, leaving 6 bases between. CDR3: CASSSLAYNEQFF. CDR3 in DNA: TGTGCCAGCAGCTCCCTCGCCTACAATGAGCAGTTCTTC.